Listed here are 22 T cell receptor beta chains from one sample, sequenced in a study of shared clonotypes between healthy human individuals. Measured with immunoSEQ multiplex PCR; TCRdb has only the in-frame clones, and not every one. The table lists over 1.4 million clones, roughly 96% of them singletons, with roughly 1.2% in the top ten. The sample comprised naive CD4+ T cells sorted from blood. The subset here: CD45RA+ positively selected. These receptor sequences come from a young man in good health.

The gene calls are TRBV2 and TRBJ2-2, with D tentatively TRBD2 (6 bases). In germline, CDR1 is SNHLY, CDR2 FYNNEI. V was cut by 6 bases and J by 5 bases, with 22 bases left in between. The CDR3 loop spans 17 amino acids. This CDR3 reads CASRDVGWGVGTGELFF. The CDR3 DNA sequence: TGTGCCAGCAGAGACGTTGGATGGGGGGTTGGAACCGGGGAGCTGTTTTTT.

This chain connects TRBV5-4 to TRBJ1-3; no definite D call. Germline lookup yields CDR1 SGHNT and CDR2 YYREEE (reference sequence). This CDR3 comprises 15 residues. Trimming shortened V by 4 bases and J by 2 bases, and 13 bases separated the two germline ends. CDR3 protein: CASSPTPAAGNTIYF. The DNA of the CDR3 is TGTGCCAGCAGCCCGACACCGGCGGCTGGAAACACCATATATTTT.

This CDR3 reads CAGQGRFFTEAFF. CDR3 nucleotide sequence: TGTGCCGGACAGGGGCGTTTTTTCACTGAAGCTTTCTTT. The gene calls are TRBV30 and TRBJ1-1, with 9 nucleotides matching TRBD1. CDR3 size: 13 residues. Looked up from germline, CDR1 is GTSNPN and CDR2 is SVGIG (reference sequence). V shed 8 bases and J 4 bases; nucleotides not matched to a gene: 8.

The V and J genes are TRBV7-8 and TRBJ2-4, with D unresolved. Trimming removed 0 bases at V and 5 bases at J, with 11 bases between. Germline values: CDR1 SGHVS, CDR2 FQNEAQ. The CDR3 spans 15 residues. The CDR3 reads CASSLAGVVQNIQYF. For the CDR3, the DNA is TGTGCCAGCAGCTTAGCGGGTGTGGTCCAAAACATTCAGTACTTC.

The CDR3 bases are TGTGCCAGCAGCTCCCCGGGACTAGCGGGCCTGAGCTCCTACGAGCAGTACTTC. This translates into CASSSPGLAGLSSYEQYF. This chain connects TRBV7-8 to TRBJ2-7, with 12 bases that match TRBD2. The CDR3 spans 18 residues. Germline values: CDR1 SGHVS, CDR2 FQNEAQ. V lost 4 bases and J lost 0; bases outside the gene matches: 10.

The CDR3 DNA reads TGCGCCAGCAGCTTGGCCGAGACAGGGAGATTGAACACTGAAGCTTTCTTT. It is translated as CASSLAETGRLNTEAFF. The V call is TRBV5-1, the J call TRBJ1-1; TRBD1 agrees at 7 bases. J was trimmed by 0 bases and V by 0 bases; bases with no gene match: 8. Germline CDR1 is SGHRS and CDR2 is YFSETQ. CDR3 length: 17 amino acids.

This chain connects TRBV5-4 to TRBJ1-1; D possibly corresponds to TRBD1 (6 bases). There are 15 residues in the CDR3. The V end was cut by 0 bases, the J end by 0 bases, with 9 bases between. Germline CDR1 is SGHNT and CDR2 is YYREEE (reference sequence). CDR3 protein: CASSLVTGMNTEAFF. Here the CDR3 DNA reads TGTGCCAGCAGCTTGGTTACAGGGATGAACACTGAAGCTTTCTTT.

The V call is TRBV10-3, the J call TRBJ1-1; weak D call: TRBD1 (5 bases). This CDR3 has 14 residues. Trimming stripped 5 bases from V and 0 bases from J, with 10 bases between. CDR1 is ENHRY and CDR2 is SYGVKD in the germline V gene. The CDR3 nucleotides read TGTGCCATCAGTACCGGGACGATGAACACTGAAGCTTTCTTT. It encodes CAISTGTMNTEAFF.

This clone was seen just once. The chain links TRBV9 to TRBJ2-3; 13 bases are a match to TRBD2. Germline loops: CDR1 SGDLS, CDR2 YYNGEE. The CDR3 is 17 residues long. Germline trimming cut 0 bases from V and 3 bases from J; bases unmatched to any gene: 4. The chain's CDR3 is CASSVGTSGSLTDTQYF. Written as DNA, the CDR3 is TGTGCCAGCAGCGTAGGGACTAGCGGGAGTCTAACAGATACGCAGTATTTT.

The J gene is TRBJ2-3, the V gene TRBV18, with D perhaps matching TRBD1 or TRBD2 (5 bases each). This CDR3 region has 16 residues. The germline CDR1 and CDR2 sequences are KGHSH and LQKENI. V was clipped by 3 bases and J by 6 bases, with 19 bases between them. The CDR3 protein is CASSPLGPTFHDTQYF. CDR3 in DNA: TGTGCCAGCTCACCCTTGGGACCTACCTTTCATGATACGCAGTATTTT.

The chain couples TRBV2 to TRBJ2-5; 15 bases line up with TRBD2. The CDR3 sequence is 16 residues long. Germline CDR1 reads SNHLY; CDR2 reads FYNNEI. Germline trimming cut 7 bases from V and 2 bases from J; bases unmatched to any gene: 5. The CDR3 region has the DNA TGTGCCAGCATAGGGACTAGCGGGAGGCCACAAGAGACCCAGTACTTC. Amino acids: CASIGTSGRPQETQYF.

V is TRBV9 and J is TRBJ2-1, with D perhaps matching TRBD2 (6 bases). The germline gives CDR1 SGDLS, CDR2 YYNGEE. V was trimmed by 5 bases and J by 7 bases, leaving 19 bases between them. The CDR3 contains 15 residues. CDR3 nucleotide sequence: TGTGCCAGCAGGGGGGGTGGTAGCGGTCAAAATGAGCAGTTCTTC. Translating gives CASRGGGSGQNEQFF.

This chain joins TRBV28 and TRBJ2-7; 11 bases are shared with TRBD2. The CDR3 covers 15 residues. V lost 3 bases to trimming and J lost 3 bases; unmatched junction nucleotides: 4. Germline V gives CDR1 MDHEN, CDR2 SYDVKM. The CDR3 bases are TGTGCCAGCAGTTTTCCGGGACTAGCGGTCTACGAGCAGTACTTC. It yields the protein CASSFPGLAVYEQYF.

The chain recombines TRBV23-1 with TRBJ2-7; TRBD1 is a possible D gene (6 bases). TRBV23-1 qualifies as an ORF whose function is uncertain. The CDR3 contains 15 residues. Trimming left V 4 bases short and J 5 bases short, with 18 bases between. CDR3 coding DNA: TGCGCCAGCAGTCTAAGGGGGAGATTCGACGACGAGCAGTACTTC. Translation gives CASSLRGRFDDEQYF.

The chain links TRBV27 to TRBJ2-1; the match to TRBD1 covers 8 bases. With V trimmed by 8 bases and J by 3 bases, 12 bases remained unmatched. CDR1 and CDR2 from the germline V gene are MNHEY and SMNVEV (reference sequence). This CDR3 spans 16 amino acids. CDR3 loop: CASGTRQGTVYNEQFF. CDR3 nucleotide sequence: TGTGCCAGCGGGACAAGACAGGGGACCGTCTACAATGAGCAGTTCTTC.

The CDR3 spells CASSQDISMDEQYF. In nucleotides, the CDR3 is TGCGCCAGCAGCCAAGATATTAGCATGGACGAGCAGTACTTC. The rearrangement joins TRBV4-3 to TRBJ2-7; no reliable D call. Germline assignment: CDR1 LGHNA and CDR2 YSLEER. The length of the CDR3 is 14 residues. V was shortened by 0 bases and J by 5 bases, with 11 bases between the two germline ends.

This clone is a singleton in its sample. V usage is TRBV7-2 and J usage is TRBJ2-1; TRBD2 aligns across 9 bases. Germline V CDR1 and CDR2: SGHTA, FQGNSA. V was pared by 5 bases and J by 1 base, with 9 bases of the junction left unmatched. This CDR3 comprises 17 residues. CDR3 region: CASSQEGGRGSYNEQFF. The CDR3 DNA reads TGTGCCAGCAGCCAAGAGGGCGGGAGGGGGTCCTACAATGAGCAGTTCTTC.

The genes are TRBV6-1 and TRBJ1-2; D is unresolved. The germline V gene encodes CDR1 MNHNS and CDR2 SASEGT. CDR3 size: 16 residues. Trimming shortened V by 4 bases and J by 2 bases, and 17 bases separated the two germline ends. The CDR3 region is CASSAQPRTSNYGYTF. CDR3 in DNA: TGTGCCAGCAGTGCCCAACCTCGGACGTCCAACTATGGCTACACCTTC.

V and J are TRBV6-1 and TRBJ2-3; D is unresolved. The germline CDR1 and CDR2 sequences are MNHNS and SASEGT. This CDR3 has 14 residues. Trimming shortened V by 3 bases and J by 2 bases, and 9 bases separated the two germline ends. DNA for the CDR3: TGTGCCAGCAGTGATGTCGGTTACACAGATACGCAGTATTTT. Its translation: CASSDVGYTDTQYF.

This rearrangement joins TRBV7-2 to TRBJ1-4; possible D gene TRBD1, 6 bases. V lost 5 bases to trimming and J lost 12 bases, with 16 bases between them. The CDR3 totals 13 residues. Germline V gene data show CDR1 as SGHTA and CDR2 as FQGNSA. CDR3 sequence reads: CASSTTGPRELFF. The CDR3 DNA sequence: TGTGCCAGCAGCACGACAGGCCCCAGGGAACTGTTTTTT.

Of note for this clone: The same CDR3 is also encoded by other DNA sequences in this sample. Here the CDR3 reads CASSRDTNYEQYF. The CDR3 DNA reads as TGCGCCAGTTCCCGGGACACCAACTACGAGCAGTACTTC. The genes are TRBV5-1 and TRBJ2-7, with a tentative D call TRBD1 (6 bases). The V end lost 8 bases, the J end lost 3 bases, and 15 bases lay between the germline ends. This CDR3 region has 13 residues. CDR1 and CDR2 (germline): SGHRS, YFSETQ.

The chain joins TRBV5-6 to TRBJ2-3; D gene ambiguous. The CDR3 runs 11 residues. V lost 2 bases, J lost 5 bases, and 3 bases lay in between. Germline V gene sequence: CDR1 SGHDT, CDR2 YYEEEE. In DNA form, the CDR3 reads TGTGCCAGCAGCTTAAAAGATACGCAGTATTTT. Translation: CASSLKDTQYF.